The clone carrying this T cell receptor (beta chain) was found many times. Its antigen is unidentified. TCRdb re-analysed the reads in MiXCR, keeping a single row per CDR3 protein. The table has about 250,000 distinct CDR3 sequences, 6.5% seen once. This entry comes from a study of T cell repertoires in cytomegalovirus infection. Study at large: Indicated by public TCR beta signatures were CMV infection and matching HLA type.

CDR1 and CDR2 from the germline V gene are MNHEY and SVGEGT. The CDR3 loop spans 12 amino acids. Trimming pared 6 bases from V and 8 bases from J, leaving 13 bases between. General study points: Within the response measured ex vivo, HLA-C-restricted CMV-specific TCR beta clonotypes were dominant. Cumulated frequencies of public TCR beta families served to identify carriers of CMV plus the relevant HLA.

This receptor was identified in a human donor in good health (CMV status not recorded). Some clones in this sample may be carry-over from other donors' samples. The rearrangement uses TRBV6-2 or TRBV6-3 and TRBJ1-2; no reliable D call. Material: PBMCs. For the CDR3, the DNA is TGTGCCAGCAGCAACAGAATACACGGCTACACCTTC. This codes for CASSNRIHGYTF.